The sequence of this T cell receptor (beta chain) was determined in a study of T cell responses to AZD1222 COVID-19 vaccine. Overall study results and limits: Clonal diversity may have been underestimated, and the donors were mostly white British, with more females than males. Rises in breadth and depth of Spike-specific TCRs came after two AZD1222 doses. Dominant at 160-218 and 743-854, vaccine-associated CD4 TCRs also spanned spike.

Germline CDR1 is SGHRS and CDR2 is YFSETQ. The CDR3 covers 18 residues. Trimming took 7 bases from V and 5 from J, leaving 27 bases between them. Doses given second, at about 4 or about 12 weeks, were pooled. In the case of this clone: Its antigen is undetermined.

Data came from immunoSEQ multiplex PCR; TCRdb stores just in-frame clones and leaves some out. The profile shows 100,000 to 150,000 clones, more than 85% of them singletons. The sample was peripheral blood, taken 28 days after the second AZD1222 dose. The TCR comes from an adult who received the AZD1222 COVID-19 vaccine. This chain connects TRBV5-1 to TRBJ2-2; possibly TRBD1 for D (6 bases). The CDR3 loop is CASPSARRATGKTGELFF. DNA of the CDR3: TGCGCCAGCCCCTCGGCCCGAAGAGCGACAGGTAAGACCGGGGAGCTGTTTTTT.